A selection of T cell receptor beta chains follows, all from one sample in a study of identical twins. TCRdb recomputed calls from the 5' RACE reads with MiXCR, one row per CDR3 protein. The sample lists approximately 620,000 distinct CDR3 sequences, over 8.5% occurring once. These data are also associated with another study on yellow fever vaccine responses in identical twins.

The sequenced sample consisted of PBMCs. These receptors came from a woman aged 18-29 years in good health. Both conserved end residues are part of each CDR3. D genes are given only for firm matches. Rows may omit the clone size; those that give it use once, few, many or a size class.

J: TRBJ2-1
size: .
D: TRBD2
V: TRBV20-1
DNA: TGCAGTGCTAGAGGGCTAGCGGAAATCAATGAGCAGTTCTTC
CDR3: CSARGLAEINEQFF

J: TRBJ2-7
size: .
D: .
V: TRBV7-9
DNA: TGTGCCAGCAGCTTTGCGGCACAGGCCACCTACGAGCAGTACTTC
CDR3: CASSFAAQATYEQYF

J: TRBJ2-3
size: many
D: TRBD2
V: TRBV20-1
DNA: TGCAGTGCTCGGACTAGCGGGACTAGCACAGATACGCAGTATTTT
CDR3: CSARTSGTSTDTQYF

J: TRBJ2-1
size: .
D: .
V: TRBV27
DNA: TGTGCCAGCGGCCGGTGGGCCTACAATGAGCAGTTCTTC
CDR3: CASGRWAYNEQFF

J: TRBJ2-7
size: few
D: .
V: TRBV5-1
DNA: TGCGCCAGCAGCTTCGGGGACGGTCGATCCTACGAGCAGTACTTC
CDR3: CASSFGDGRSYEQYF

J: TRBJ2-3
size: .
D: TRBD2
V: TRBV7-6
DNA: TGTGCCAGCACCCGGTCGTTGCGGGGGAGCACAGATACGCAGTATTTT
CDR3: CASTRSLRGSTDTQYF

J: TRBJ2-7
size: .
D: TRBD2
V: TRBV6-2/TRBV6-3
DNA: TGTGCCAGCAGTTACTTTAGCGGGAGCTCCTACGAGCAGTACTTC
CDR3: CASSYFSGSSYEQYF

J: TRBJ2-1
size: few
D: TRBD2
V: TRBV24-1
DNA: TGTGCCACCAGTGACGATGAGCTAGCGGGAGCGGATGAGCAGTTCTTC
CDR3: CATSDDELAGADEQFF

J: TRBJ2-1
size: .
D: TRBD1
V: TRBV5-6
DNA: TGTGCCAGCAGCTTGGCCCAGGGGGCTGCCAATGAGCAGTTCTTC
CDR3: CASSLAQGAANEQFF

J: TRBJ2-7
size: once
D: TRBD1
V: TRBV9
DNA: TGTGCCAGCAGCCCGCGGACAGGGGGAAATAGCGAGCAGTACTTC
CDR3: CASSPRTGGNSEQYF

J: TRBJ2-7
size: few
D: .
V: TRBV28
DNA: TGTGCCAGCAAGGACAACTGGTCCCTGTACTTC
CDR3: CASKDNWSLYF

J: TRBJ2-2
size: few
D: .
V: TRBV20-1
DNA: TGCAGTGCCCCCAAGGTAGCGGACACCGGGGAGCTGTTTTTT
CDR3: CSAPKVADTGELFF

J: TRBJ2-1
size: few
D: .
V: TRBV10-2
DNA: TGCGCCAGCAGTGAGGAAGGGGTTTTGGCGAGCTCCTACAATGAGCAGTTCTTC
CDR3: CASSEEGVLASSYNEQFF

J: TRBJ2-3
size: many
D: TRBD2
V: TRBV7-2
DNA: TGTGCCAGCAGTTTCGGGACTAGCGGGGGGAATACGCAGTATTTT
CDR3: CASSFGTSGGNTQYF

J: TRBJ2-5
size: few
D: .
V: TRBV5-6
DNA: TGTGCCAGCAGCTCTAAGGGACCTCAAGGCTTGGAGACCCAGTACTTC
CDR3: CASSSKGPQGLETQYF

J: TRBJ2-1
size: .
D: TRBD1
V: TRBV24-1
DNA: TGTGCCACCAGTGATCCACCGGGACAGGGGGAGAACAATGAGCAGTTCTTC
CDR3: CATSDPPGQGENNEQFF

J: TRBJ2-7
size: .
D: .
V: TRBV2
DNA: TGTGCCAGCAGTGAAGTGAACTACGAGCAGTACTTC
CDR3: CASSEVNYEQYF

J: TRBJ2-7
size: many
D: .
V: TRBV7-9
DNA: TGTGCCAGCAGCCCCCGGCCTTCCTACGAGCAGTACTTC
CDR3: CASSPRPSYEQYF

J: TRBJ2-7
size: few
D: .
V: TRBV2
DNA: TGTGCCAGCAGTGAAACACCGCCGGGACTGCAATCCTACGAGCAGTACTTC
CDR3: CASSETPPGLQSYEQYF

J: TRBJ2-7
size: many
D: .
V: TRBV7-6
DNA: TGTGCCAGCAGCGTAGAGGGCCGCCACGAGCAGTACTTC
CDR3: CASSVEGRHEQYF

J: TRBJ2-5
size: many
D: .
V: TRBV5-1
DNA: TGCGCCAGCAGTACAGGGAAACAACGGTACCAAGAGACCCAGTACTTC
CDR3: CASSTGKQRYQETQYF

J: TRBJ2-7
size: many
D: .
V: TRBV24-1
DNA: TGTGCCACCAGTCGCGGGACGTCCTACGAGCAGTACTTC
CDR3: CATSRGTSYEQYF

J: TRBJ1-4
size: .
D: TRBD1
V: TRBV9
DNA: TGTGCCAGCAGCGTACGTGGGACAGCAACTAATGAAAAACTGTTTTTT
CDR3: CASSVRGTATNEKLFF

J: TRBJ2-7
size: many
D: .
V: TRBV28
DNA: TGTGCCAGCAGTCGTCTTTGGATCAACTCCTACGAGCAGTACTTC
CDR3: CASSRLWINSYEQYF

J: TRBJ2-4
size: .
D: TRBD1
V: TRBV20-1
DNA: TGCAGTGCTAGGGACAGGGGGTTTGAAAACATTCAGTACTTC
CDR3: CSARDRGFENIQYF

J: TRBJ2-7
size: .
D: .
V: TRBV7-3
DNA: TGTGCCAGCAGCCCGTCAGCGGACTACGAGCAGTACTTC
CDR3: CASSPSADYEQYF

J: TRBJ2-7
size: .
D: .
V: TRBV15
DNA: TGTGCCACCAGCCCTCAGAAGGGTACCTACGAGCAGTACTTC
CDR3: CATSPQKGTYEQYF

J: TRBJ2-6
size: .
D: .
V: TRBV12-3/TRBV12-4
DNA: TGTGCCAGCAGTGGCCGGACATCCCTCTCTGGGGCCAACGTCCTGACTTTC
CDR3: CASSGRTSLSGANVLTF

J: TRBJ2-1
size: .
D: TRBD2
V: TRBV20-1
DNA: TGCAGTGCTAGCAGCGGGATTGCTCCCAATGAGCAGTTCTTC
CDR3: CSASSGIAPNEQFF

J: TRBJ2-7
size: few
D: TRBD2
V: TRBV20-1
DNA: TGCAGTGCTAGAGACTCCTTAAGCGGGAAAATCGACGAGCAGTACTTC
CDR3: CSARDSLSGKIDEQYF

J: TRBJ2-7
size: .
D: .
V: TRBV29-1
DNA: TGCAGCGTAGTGGACCTGACCTCCTACGAGCAGTACTTC
CDR3: CSVVDLTSYEQYF

J: TRBJ2-7
size: .
D: .
V: TRBV20-1
DNA: TGCAGTGCTAGATTGGGGCAGGGGGGGGCCTACGAGCAGTACTTC
CDR3: CSARLGQGGAYEQYF

J: TRBJ2-3
size: few
D: TRBD2
V: TRBV7-2
DNA: TGTGCCAGCAGCCCCGGGGTAGCGGGAGTGGCGCAGTATTTT
CDR3: CASSPGVAGVAQYF

J: TRBJ2-1
size: .
D: .
V: TRBV18
DNA: TGTGCCAGCTCACCACCATCAAACAGGGATTCCTCCTACAATGAGCAGTTCTTC
CDR3: CASSPPSNRDSSYNEQFF

J: TRBJ2-3
size: .
D: .
V: TRBV18
DNA: TGTGCCAGCTCACCAATAGACACAGATACGCAGTATTTT
CDR3: CASSPIDTDTQYF

J: TRBJ1-1
size: many
D: .
V: TRBV5-1
DNA: TGCGCCAGCAGCTCGACAGGGAACACTGAAGCTTTCTTT
CDR3: CASSSTGNTEAFF

J: TRBJ2-7
size: few
D: .
V: TRBV15
DNA: TGTGCCACCAGCAGAGTGGCGTCCCCACAGGCCGAGCAGTACTTC
CDR3: CATSRVASPQAEQYF

J: TRBJ2-4
size: few
D: TRBD2
V: TRBV29-1
DNA: TGCAGCGTTGTAGAGACTAGCGGCCAAAACATTCAGTACTTC
CDR3: CSVVETSGQNIQYF

J: TRBJ1-2
size: .
D: .
V: TRBV7-9
DNA: TGTGCCAGCAGCCTACAAGGGATCGGAAACTATGGCTACACCTTC
CDR3: CASSLQGIGNYGYTF

J: TRBJ2-3
size: .
D: TRBD1
V: TRBV24-1
DNA: TGTGCCACCAGGGGTGCCGGGACAGGGCTTGGAGATACGCAGTATTTT
CDR3: CATRGAGTGLGDTQYF

J: TRBJ2-1
size: .
D: TRBD1
V: TRBV20-1
DNA: TGCAGTGCTCGCCCCCGGGACAGGGGGACCAATGAGCAGTTCTTC
CDR3: CSARPRDRGTNEQFF

J: TRBJ2-4
size: .
D: .
V: TRBV12-3/TRBV12-4
DNA: TGTGCCAGCAGTTTAGGGGGGATAGCCAAAAACATTCAGTACTTC
CDR3: CASSLGGIAKNIQYF

J: TRBJ2-7
size: many
D: TRBD1
V: TRBV24-1
DNA: TGTGCCACCAGTGATGCCGGGACAGGGGCCTACGAGCAGTACTTC
CDR3: CATSDAGTGAYEQYF

J: TRBJ2-1
size: .
D: TRBD2
V: TRBV15
DNA: TGTGCCACCTCCGGGACTAGCGCCGACAATGAGCAGTTCTTC
CDR3: CATSGTSADNEQFF

J: TRBJ2-2
size: .
D: .
V: TRBV20-1
DNA: TGCAGTGCTAGAGTCGTGGGGAGAGGAACCGGGGAGCTGTTTTTT
CDR3: CSARVVGRGTGELFF

J: TRBJ2-7
size: many
D: TRBD2
V: TRBV7-9
DNA: TGTGCCAGCAGCTTATCTAGCGGGAGTTACGAGCAGTACTTC
CDR3: CASSLSSGSYEQYF

J: TRBJ2-3
size: .
D: TRBD1
V: TRBV15
DNA: TGTGCCACCAGCAGAGGGGTTGGGACAGGGGCCCTCACAGATACGCAGTATTTT
CDR3: CATSRGVGTGALTDTQYF

J: TRBJ1-5
size: .
D: .
V: TRBV7-9
DNA: TGTGCCAGCAGCTTAGGGGGAGCGTATCAGCCCCAGCATTTT
CDR3: CASSLGGAYQPQHF

J: TRBJ2-3
size: few
D: .
V: TRBV15
DNA: TGTGCCACCAGCAGAGGGCAGTTGGCAGATACGCAGTATTTT
CDR3: CATSRGQLADTQYF

J: TRBJ2-5
size: many
D: TRBD2
V: TRBV28
DNA: TGTGCCAGCGCTCTAGCGGGACCGTACCAAGAGACCCAGTACTTC
CDR3: CASALAGPYQETQYF

J: TRBJ2-7
size: .
D: TRBD2
V: TRBV4-3
DNA: TGCGCCAGCAGCCAAGATGCTAGCGGAGGGAAGGAGCAGTACTTC
CDR3: CASSQDASGGKEQYF

J: TRBJ2-7
size: few
D: .
V: TRBV6-2/TRBV6-3
DNA: TGTGCCAACAGTTACCGGGGGAACGAGCAGTACTTC
CDR3: CANSYRGNEQYF

J: TRBJ2-1
size: .
D: TRBD1
V: TRBV7-2
DNA: TGTGCGGTACTCCGGGACAGTTACAATGAGCAGTTCTTC
CDR3: CAVLRDSYNEQFF

J: TRBJ2-7
size: few
D: .
V: TRBV24-1
DNA: TGTGCCACCAGTGACGACACGGGCGAGCAGTACTTC
CDR3: CATSDDTGEQYF